Below, 27 T cell receptor beta chains from the same sample are listed, as sequenced in a study of CD8 T cells in ankylosing spondylitis. Each CDR3 protein gets one entry after TCRdb re-called the 5' RACE reads with MiXCR. The table has about 140,000 distinct CDR3 sequences, roughly 8.8% seen once. The sequencing input was synovial fluid, either unsorted or a sorted T cell fraction (not recorded which). All receptors come from a male donor with ankylosing spondylitis.

This clonotype was detected ten times or more. J is TRBJ2-1 and V is TRBV7-3; 8 bases fit TRBD1. After removal of 2 bases from V and 4 bases from J, the junction contained 4 bases not matched to a gene. CDR3 length equals 15 residues. Germline V lookup: CDR1 SGHTA, CDR2 FQGTGA. The CDR3: CASSLRTGQYNEQFF. The CDR3 DNA reads as TGTGCCAGCAGCTTACGGACAGGGCAATACAATGAGCAGTTCTTC. The whole variable domain, filled in from reference TRBV7-3 and TRBJ2-1, reads GAGVSQTPSNKVTEKGKYVELRCDPISGHTALYWYRQSLGQGPEFLIYFQGTGAADDSGLPNDRFFAVRPEGSVSTLKIQRTERGDSAVYLCASSLRTGQYNEQFFGPGTRLTVL.

This clonotype was seen repeatedly, ten times or more. This chain joins TRBV20-1 and TRBJ1-2; the D is unclear. The length of the CDR3 is 14 residues. The V and J ends lost 3 bases and 4 bases respectively, with 15 bases between them. Germline lookup yields CDR1 DFQATT and CDR2 SNEGSKA (reference sequence). The CDR3 region is CSARYSIGPYGYTF. The CDR3 DNA is TGCAGTGCTAGGTATTCTATTGGACCCTATGGCTACACCTTC.

This clonotype occurred many times. This chain joins TRBV5-5 and TRBJ1-3; TRBD1 aligns across 7 bases. With V trimmed by 4 bases and J by 4 bases, 8 bases remained unmatched. The CDR3 spans 15 residues. From germline, CDR1 is SGHKS and CDR2 YYEKEE (reference sequence). The CDR3: CASSLSTGPGNTIYF. DNA of the CDR3: TGTGCCAGCAGCCTTTCGACAGGGCCCGGAAACACCATATATTTT.

This clonotype was observed a handful of times. The chain links TRBV2 to TRBJ1-1; D gene unclear. Germline lookup yields CDR1 SNHLY and CDR2 FYNNEI. CDR3 size: 16 residues. Trimming took off 6 bases at V and 1 base at J, with 18 bases between the two ends. The CDR3 region has the DNA TGTGCCAGCAGACCCTTAGACGGAGCATCGAACACTGAAGCTTTCTTT. It is translated as CASRPLDGASNTEAFF.

This clonotype occurred many times. This chain uses TRBV30 with TRBJ2-1, with D uncertain. Trimming cost V 0 bases and J 1 base, with 10 bases left between them. Germline CDR1 reads GTSNPN; CDR2 reads SVGIG (reference sequence). The CDR3 is made up of 15 amino acids. CDR3 coding DNA: TGTGCCTGGAGTGTAAAGGGATGGTCCTACAATGAGCAGTTCTTC. It yields the protein CAWSVKGWSYNEQFF.

Here the CDR3 reads CASSSNLGVTEAFF. The DNA of the CDR3 is TGCGCCAGCAGCTCCAACCTCGGGGTCACTGAAGCTTTCTTT. V gene TRBV5-1 combines with J gene TRBJ1-1; D uncertain. Between the trimmed V and J ends, which lost 3 bases and 4 bases, there was a span of 13 bases. Germline loops: CDR1 SGHRS, CDR2 YFSETQ. The CDR3 is made up of 14 amino acids.

The chain carries TRBV2 and TRBJ2-7; 9 bases match TRBD1. V was clipped by 5 bases and J by 3 bases; unmatched bases: 8. Germline CDR1 SNHLY, CDR2 FYNNEI. The CDR3 has 15 residues. CDR3 nucleotide sequence: TGTGCCAGCAGTAGGGACAGGGAAAGAAGCTACGAGCAGTACTTC. Its protein product is CASSRDRERSYEQYF.

The chain recombines TRBV10-2 with TRBJ2-2; D remains unclear. The ends were cut back, 2 bases at V and 0 bases at J, with 13 bases in the middle. CDR3 length equals 17 residues. CDR1 is WSHSY and CDR2 is SAAADI in the germline V gene. CDR3 sequence (DNA): TGCGCCAGCAGTGAGGGGCCAGCCCCTACGAACACCGGGGAGCTGTTTTTT. Amino acids: CASSEGPAPTNTGELFF.

The V call is TRBV20-1, the J call TRBJ2-1, with D possibly called TRBD1 or TRBD2 (6 bases each). Trimming removed 3 bases from V and 4 bases from J, with 10 bases in between. The germline CDR1 and CDR2 sequences are DFQATT and SNEGSKA (reference sequence). This CDR3 has 13 residues. The CDR3: CSARGGRYNEQFF. The CDR3 DNA is TGCAGTGCTAGGGGGGGCCGATACAATGAGCAGTTCTTC.

This clonotype was recorded a few times. This chain links TRBV20-1 with TRBJ2-1; 8 nucleotides match TRBD2. V lost 3 bases and J lost 7; bases outside the gene matches: 8. The CDR3 sequence is 14 residues long. CDR1 and CDR2 from the germline V gene are DFQATT and SNEGSKA (reference sequence). The CDR3 region is CSARTLAGKNEQFF. DNA for the CDR3: TGCAGTGCTAGGACCTTAGCGGGGAAGAATGAGCAGTTCTTC.

The rearrangement uses TRBV5-1 and TRBJ1-1; unclear D gene. CDR1 is SGHRS and CDR2 is YFSETQ in the germline V gene. The CDR3 spans 16 residues. Between the trimmed V and J ends, which lost 0 bases and 0 bases, there was a span of 12 bases. CDR3 loop: CASSLERADLNTEAFF. CDR3 DNA sequence: TGCGCCAGCAGCTTGGAGAGGGCCGACTTGAACACTGAAGCTTTCTTT.

Ten or more counts support this clonotype. CDR3 in DNA: TGCGCCAGCAGCTTGCTCGGGACAAACACCGGGGAGCTGTTTTTT. This codes for CASSLLGTNTGELFF. The V and J genes are TRBV5-1 and TRBJ2-2, with D maybe TRBD1 (6 bases). Trimming shortened V by 1 base and J by 2 bases, and 9 bases separated the two germline ends. The CDR3 runs to 15 residues. Per the germline V gene, CDR1 is SGHRS and CDR2 is YFSETQ.

V gene TRBV18 combines with J gene TRBJ2-5; the D call may be TRBD1 or TRBD2 (6 bases each). Germline-derived CDR1 and CDR2 are KGHSH and LQKENI. This CDR3 has 15 residues. The germline V and J ends were trimmed by 3 bases and 4 bases, with 15 bases remaining between them. CDR3 region: CASSPQGGIGETQYF. In nucleotides, the CDR3 is TGTGCCAGCTCACCCCAAGGGGGGATCGGAGAGACCCAGTACTTC.

The chain combines TRBV9 with TRBJ2-2; D unresolved. Germline loops: CDR1 SGDLS, CDR2 YYNGEE. The CDR3 runs 15 residues. Trimming removed 1 base from V and 5 bases from J, with 12 bases in between. This CDR3 reads CASSVRTGWTGELFF. In nucleotides, the CDR3 is TGTGCCAGCAGCGTACGTACTGGGTGGACCGGGGAGCTGTTTTTT.

This clonotype was picked up many times. This rearrangement joins TRBV13 to TRBJ2-3; D call uncertain. CDR3 length: 15 residues. V gave up 5 bases and J gave up 0 bases, with 12 bases separating them. From germline, CDR1 is PRHDT and CDR2 FYEKMQ (reference sequence). The CDR3 loop is CASSHLAVSTDTQYF. As DNA, the CDR3 is TGTGCCAGCAGCCACCTGGCGGTTAGCACAGATACGCAGTATTTT. The full variable domain, in which reference TRBV13 and TRBJ2-3 provide the parts outside the CDR3, is AAGVIQSPRHLIKEKRETATLKCYPIPRHDTVYWYQQGPGQDPQFLISFYEKMQSDKGSIPDRFSAQQFSDYHSELNMSSLELGDSALYFCASSHLAVSTDTQYFGPGTRLTVL.

This clonotype was seen more than once but under ten times. The rearrangement joins TRBV5-1 to TRBJ2-5; TRBD1 is a possible D gene (5 bases). Looked up from germline, CDR1 is SGHRS and CDR2 is YFSETQ. V was pared by 0 bases and J by 4 bases, with 7 bases between. The CDR3 is made up of 13 amino acids. Here the CDR3 reads CASSLVGAETQYF. The CDR3 DNA reads as TGCGCCAGCAGCTTGGTAGGGGCAGAGACCCAGTACTTC.

This clonotype was counted at least ten times. The chain links TRBV29-1 to TRBJ1-1, with D perhaps TRBD1 (5 bases). The V and J ends lost 5 bases and 1 base respectively, with 14 bases between them. The germline gives CDR1 SQVTM, CDR2 ANQGSEA. The CDR3 contains 14 residues. The CDR3 bases are TGCAGCGTTAGGCATCAGGGTACGAACACTGAAGCTTTCTTT. It yields the protein CSVRHQGTNTEAFF.

This clonotype was detected many times. This chain joins TRBV11-2 and TRBJ2-7; no clear D gene. Deletions cut 2 bases from V and 3 bases from J, with 8 bases between. The CDR3 totals 13 residues. Germline V CDR1 and CDR2: SGHAT, FQNNGV. The CDR3 loop reads CASSLQVNYEQYF. For the CDR3, the DNA is TGTGCCAGCAGCTTACAGGTGAACTACGAGCAGTACTTC.

This clonotype has a count of ten or more. This sequence joins TRBV7-3 and TRBJ1-3; D is undetermined. This CDR3 is 14 amino acids long. CDR1 is SGHTA and CDR2 is FQGTGA in the germline V gene. Trimming pared 2 bases from V and 1 base from J, leaving 6 bases between. DNA of the CDR3: TGTGCCAGCAGCTTAGGGATATCTGGAAACACCATATATTTT. Its translation: CASSLGISGNTIYF.

This clonotype showed up just a few times. V usage is TRBV29-1 and J usage is TRBJ1-1, with D perhaps TRBD1 (5 bases). V shed 5 bases and J shed 1 base, with 14 bases lying between them. The germline CDR1 and CDR2 sequences are SQVTM and ANQGSEA. The CDR3 is 14 amino acids. The CDR3 region is CSVQFTQGNTEAFF. The CDR3 DNA follows: TGCAGCGTTCAGTTCACCCAGGGGAACACTGAAGCTTTCTTT.

This clonotype was counted ten times or more. This chain connects TRBV11-2 to TRBJ2-6; D gene unclear. CDR1 and CDR2 from the germline V gene are SGHAT and FQNNGV. Trimming pared 5 bases from V and 2 bases from J, leaving 7 bases between. The CDR3 has 14 amino acids. The CDR3 DNA is TGTGCCAGCAGCCGGACGGCTGGGGCCAACGTCCTGACTTTC. Its translation is CASSRTAGANVLTF.

In its sample, this clonotype ranks as medium-sized. V usage is TRBV15 and J usage is TRBJ1-3; TRBD1 might be the D (5 bases). The V gene lost 0 bases and the J gene lost 6 bases, with 15 bases spanning the gap. The V gene's germline CDR1 is LNHNV and CDR2 YYDKDF (reference sequence). The CDR3 extends over 16 amino acids. For the CDR3, the DNA is TGTGCCACCAGCAGAGATCGAGACAGAGGTTTAAACACCATATATTTT. Amino acids: CATSRDRDRGLNTIYF.

This chain joins TRBV29-1 and TRBJ2-1; D is uncertain. CDR1 is SQVTM and CDR2 is ANQGSEA in the germline V gene. V shed 8 bases and J shed 4 bases, with 9 bases lying between them. The CDR3 length is 11 residues. CDR3 sequence reads: CSYSTYNEQFF. For the CDR3, the DNA is TGCAGCTACAGTACATACAATGAGCAGTTCTTC.

This clonotype was counted a few times. The DNA of the CDR3 is TGTGCCAGCACCTATCGACTAGCGGGGGGCGGCGGGGAGCTGTTTTTT. Its translation is CASTYRLAGGGGELFF. The chain is built from TRBV6-2 or TRBV6-3 and TRBJ2-2; 13 bases fit TRBD2. This CDR3 spans 16 amino acids. Germline CDR1 is MNHEY and CDR2 is SVGEGT. Trimming took 7 bases from V and 7 from J; bases not matched to a gene: 9.

The chain combines TRBV20-1 with TRBJ2-7; the D is unclear. The V end was cut by 1 base, the J end by 3 bases, with 19 bases between. Germline CDR1 reads DFQATT; CDR2 reads SNEGSKA (reference sequence). This CDR3 comprises 16 residues. This CDR3 reads CSARGPPRSSSYEQYF. DNA of the CDR3: TGCAGTGCTAGAGGGCCCCCACGTTCTTCTAGCTACGAGCAGTACTTC.

This clonotype was counted many times. The genes are TRBV5-1 and TRBJ2-5; TRBD2 is a possible D gene (6 bases). The CDR3 consists of 14 residues. CDR1 and CDR2 from the germline V gene are SGHRS and YFSETQ. Trimming removed 0 bases at V and 5 bases at J, with 11 bases between. CDR3 sequence (DNA): TGCGCCAGCAGCTTGGGGCTAGCGAGGGAGACCCAGTACTTC. As protein: CASSLGLARETQYF.

This clonotype appeared many times. The rearrangement uses TRBV4-2 and TRBJ2-7, with D uncertain. Trimming shortened V by 5 bases and J by 0 bases, and 11 bases separated the two germline ends. This CDR3 comprises 14 residues. CDR1 is LGHNA and CDR2 is YNFKEQ in the germline V gene. The DNA of the CDR3 is TGTGCCAGCAGCACGGACCAATTCTCCTACGAGCAGTACTTC. Translation gives CASSTDQFSYEQYF.